This TCR beta chain appears in the sequencing data of a study of OX40 agonist ivuxolimab in advanced cancers. Overall study: Allowance was made for prior anti-PD-1, anti-PD-L1 or anti-CTLA-4 therapy, and about 40% had some.

Between the trimmed V and J ends, which lost 5 bases and 4 bases, there was a span of 9 bases. The CDR3 consists of 13 residues. Germline V gene data show CDR1 as SGHRS and CDR2 as YFSETQ. Produced via immunoSEQ multiplex PCR; TCRdb's table is partial and in-frame only. The table records 55,000 to 90,000 clones, 80% to 90% of them present only once. The clonotype comes from an adult with an advanced solid tumor such as melanoma, head and neck, liver or kidney cancer. Source: CD4+ or CD8+ T cells sorted from blood, taken in a trial of the OX40 agonist ivuxolimab. The chain employs TRBV5-1 and TRBJ1-4; possible D gene TRBD1, 5 bases. CDR3 residues: CASSDRLNEKLFF. Here the CDR3 DNA reads TGCGCCAGCAGTGACAGACTTAATGAAAAACTGTTTTTT. Complete variable domain (other parts from reference TRBV5-1 and TRBJ1-4): KAGVTQTPRYLIKTRGQQVTLSCSPISGHRSVSWYQQTPGQGLQFLFEYFSETQRNKGNFPGRFSGRQFSNSRSEMNVSTLELGDSALYLCASSDRLNEKLFFGSGTQLSVL.